A selection of T cell receptor beta chains follows, all from one sample in a study of blood T cell repertoires in COVID-19. Clones were sequenced by immunoSEQ multiplex PCR, and TCRdb holds only the in-frame ones, with some missing. The sample has 150,000 to 200,000 clones, roughly 85% seen once. Sequenced material: peripheral blood. All receptors derive from a human donor with acute or convalescent COVID-19. The donor label of this sample is uncertain. Both conserved end residues are part of each CDR3. The D gene is left open where the match is weak. Rows may omit the clone size; those that give it use once, few, many or a size class.

CDR3nt: TGCAGCGTTGAGAACAGGGGTGGCTATGGCTACACCTTC; CDR3aa: CSVENRGGYGYTF; v_gene: TRBV29-1; j_gene: TRBJ1-2; d_gene: TRBD1; abundance: -
CDR3nt: TGTGCCAGCAGTGTAGGGTTGACAGGGAAAGGCTACAATGAGCAGTTCTTC; CDR3aa: CASSVGLTGKGYNEQFF; v_gene: TRBV6-4; j_gene: TRBJ2-1; d_gene: TRBD1; abundance: -
CDR3nt: TGTGCCAGCACCCCATCTCCCACCGGGACAGCCTACGAGCAGTACTTC; CDR3aa: CASTPSPTGTAYEQYF; v_gene: TRBV2; j_gene: TRBJ2-7; d_gene: TRBD1; abundance: -
CDR3nt: TGTGCCAGCAGCACAGCGCTTGGGGACAGGGATGAAAAACTGTTTTTT; CDR3aa: CASSTALGDRDEKLFF; v_gene: TRBV9; j_gene: TRBJ1-4; d_gene: TRBD1; abundance: -
CDR3nt: TGCAGCGTAGATAAAGCGGGGGATGAGCAGTTCTTC; CDR3aa: CSVDKAGDEQFF; v_gene: TRBV29-1; j_gene: TRBJ2-1; d_gene: TRBD2; abundance: -
CDR3nt: TGTGCCAGCAGTTTATCCTATAGTAAATGGGGCTACACCTTC; CDR3aa: CASSLSYSKWGYTF; v_gene: TRBV27; j_gene: TRBJ1-2; d_gene: -; abundance: -
CDR3nt: TGTGCCAGTATCAAACCTGGCAGCGGTAATCAGCCCCAGCATTTT; CDR3aa: CASIKPGSGNQPQHF; v_gene: TRBV19; j_gene: TRBJ1-5; d_gene: -; abundance: -
CDR3nt: TGTGCCAGCAGTTTACATGGGGGGGCTGAAGCTTTCTTT; CDR3aa: CASSLHGGAEAFF; v_gene: TRBV28; j_gene: TRBJ1-1; d_gene: -; abundance: -
CDR3nt: TGTGCCAGCTCACCCGGGACTAGCGGGGGAGAGACCCAGTACTTC; CDR3aa: CASSPGTSGGETQYF; v_gene: TRBV18; j_gene: TRBJ2-5; d_gene: TRBD2; abundance: few
CDR3nt: TGCGCCAGCAGCCAAGAATTGTCGGGGACAGGGTTGTACATTCAGTACTTC; CDR3aa: CASSQELSGTGLYIQYF; v_gene: TRBV4-3; j_gene: TRBJ2-4; d_gene: TRBD1; abundance: once
CDR3nt: TGCAGTGCTAGTCGGCCAGGGATACCCAATCAGCCCCAGCATTTT; CDR3aa: CSASRPGIPNQPQHF; v_gene: TRBV20-1; j_gene: TRBJ1-5; d_gene: -; abundance: once
CDR3nt: TGTGCCACCAGCAGAGATTTGGGGGCCAAGGGCACCCTCCACTTT; CDR3aa: CATSRDLGAKGTLHF; v_gene: TRBV15; j_gene: TRBJ1-6; d_gene: -; abundance: -
CDR3nt: TGCAGTGCACTCCCCTTAAATACGCAGTATTTT; CDR3aa: CSALPLNTQYF; v_gene: TRBV20-1; j_gene: TRBJ2-3; d_gene: -; abundance: -
CDR3nt: TGTGCCAGCAGTTACGCCAGGGGGAGTACAGATACGCAGTATTTT; CDR3aa: CASSYARGSTDTQYF; v_gene: TRBV6-5; j_gene: TRBJ2-3; d_gene: TRBD1; abundance: -
CDR3nt: TGTGCCAGCAGCTTTCAGGGAAACACCATATATTTT; CDR3aa: CASSFQGNTIYF; v_gene: TRBV5-4; j_gene: TRBJ1-3; d_gene: -; abundance: -
CDR3nt: TGTGCCAGCAGCACCGGGACAAACGACAATGAGCAGTTCTTC; CDR3aa: CASSTGTNDNEQFF; v_gene: TRBV6-5; j_gene: TRBJ2-1; d_gene: -; abundance: once
CDR3nt: TGTGCCAGCAGTTCCCCAGTCGGGACAGGGTGTGGAAAAACTGTTTTT; CDR3aa: CASSSPVGTGCGKTVF; v_gene: TRBV6-2/TRBV6-3; j_gene: TRBJ1-4; d_gene: TRBD1; abundance: -
CDR3nt: TGTGCCAGCAGTTTGGGGGGGCAGTTTAATCAGCCCCAGCATTTT; CDR3aa: CASSLGGQFNQPQHF; v_gene: TRBV9; j_gene: TRBJ1-5; d_gene: -; abundance: once
CDR3nt: TGTGCCAGCAGTTCCGCGGGCAGGGGGAATAGGGAGACCCAGTACTTC; CDR3aa: CASSSAGRGNRETQYF; v_gene: TRBV28; j_gene: TRBJ2-5; d_gene: TRBD1; abundance: -
CDR3nt: TGTGCCAGCAGCCCGGAGGGCCACTATGGCTACACCTTC; CDR3aa: CASSPEGHYGYTF; v_gene: TRBV7-3; j_gene: TRBJ1-2; d_gene: -; abundance: -
CDR3nt: TGTGCCAGCAGCCAAGATACAGGGGCCACTGAAGCTTTCTTT; CDR3aa: CASSQDTGATEAFF; v_gene: TRBV3-1/TRBV3-2; j_gene: TRBJ1-1; d_gene: TRBD1; abundance: many
CDR3nt: TGTGCCAGCTCACCTTTGACAGGGATGAATGAGCAGTTCTTC; CDR3aa: CASSPLTGMNEQFF; v_gene: TRBV18; j_gene: TRBJ2-1; d_gene: TRBD1; abundance: -
CDR3nt: TGTGCCAGCAGTAGACAGGGTGGAGGATATAGCAATCAGCCCCAGCATTTT; CDR3aa: CASSRQGGGYSNQPQHF; v_gene: TRBV2; j_gene: TRBJ1-5; d_gene: TRBD1; abundance: -
CDR3nt: TGTGCCAGCAGCCGCACAAACAATGAGCAGTTCTTC; CDR3aa: CASSRTNNEQFF; v_gene: TRBV7-9; j_gene: TRBJ2-1; d_gene: -; abundance: -
CDR3nt: TGTGCCAGCAGCGTAGGGGGACTAGCCTACAATGAGCAGTTCTTC; CDR3aa: CASSVGGLAYNEQFF; v_gene: TRBV9; j_gene: TRBJ2-1; d_gene: TRBD2; abundance: -
CDR3nt: TGTGCCAGCAGCCAAACCCCTCGACAGGGCCCGAACACTGAAGCTTTCTTT; CDR3aa: CASSQTPRQGPNTEAFF; v_gene: TRBV3-1/TRBV3-2; j_gene: TRBJ1-1; d_gene: TRBD1; abundance: -
CDR3nt: TGCGCCAGCAGCCAAGAGGACAGGGGCACAGATACGCAGTATTTT; CDR3aa: CASSQEDRGTDTQYF; v_gene: TRBV4-1; j_gene: TRBJ2-3; d_gene: TRBD1; abundance: -
CDR3nt: TGTGCCAGCAGTTTCGGGACAGTCTCTGGAAACACCATATATTTT; CDR3aa: CASSFGTVSGNTIYF; v_gene: TRBV28; j_gene: TRBJ1-3; d_gene: TRBD1; abundance: -
CDR3nt: TGTGCCAGCAGCTCCAGCGGCCAGGATACGCAGTATTTT; CDR3aa: CASSSSGQDTQYF; v_gene: TRBV7-3; j_gene: TRBJ2-3; d_gene: -; abundance: -
CDR3nt: TGTGCCAGCAGCTTGTATGACAGAAACTATGGCTACACCTTC; CDR3aa: CASSLYDRNYGYTF; v_gene: TRBV5-8; j_gene: TRBJ1-2; d_gene: -; abundance: -
CDR3nt: TGCAGCGTTGAAGTCCAAGGGGACAGCCAGCCATTGGATACGCAGTATTTT; CDR3aa: CSVEVQGDSQPLDTQYF; v_gene: TRBV29-1; j_gene: TRBJ2-3; d_gene: TRBD1; abundance: -
CDR3nt: TGTGCCAGCAGCTTGGTTGGGCCTGGAAACACCATATATTTT; CDR3aa: CASSLVGPGNTIYF; v_gene: TRBV5-5; j_gene: TRBJ1-3; d_gene: -; abundance: -
CDR3nt: TGTGCCACCAGCAGGGAGGGGCGGGGCGTCAACAATGAGCAGTTCTTC; CDR3aa: CATSREGRGVNNEQFF; v_gene: TRBV15; j_gene: TRBJ2-1; d_gene: -; abundance: -
CDR3nt: TGTGCCAGCAGCAAGGACAGTCGAAACACCATATATTTT; CDR3aa: CASSKDSRNTIYF; v_gene: TRBV7-2; j_gene: TRBJ1-3; d_gene: -; abundance: medium-sized
CDR3nt: TGTGCCAGTAGTCCGACAGGGCTGAACACTGAAGCTTTCTTT; CDR3aa: CASSPTGLNTEAFF; v_gene: TRBV19; j_gene: TRBJ1-1; d_gene: TRBD1; abundance: once
CDR3nt: TGTGCCAGCTCACTGGACAGGGCCTACGAGCAGTACTTC; CDR3aa: CASSLDRAYEQYF; v_gene: TRBV18; j_gene: TRBJ2-7; d_gene: TRBD1; abundance: once
CDR3nt: TGTGCCAGCAGCCCCCGCAGCGGGGAACTAGAGACCCAGTACTTC; CDR3aa: CASSPRSGELETQYF; v_gene: TRBV9; j_gene: TRBJ2-5; d_gene: TRBD2; abundance: -
CDR3nt: TGTGCCAGCAGCCAGGCCGTACGGTCCTCTGGAAACACCATATATTTT; CDR3aa: CASSQAVRSSGNTIYF; v_gene: TRBV7-2; j_gene: TRBJ1-3; d_gene: -; abundance: few
CDR3nt: TGTGCCAGCAGTTGGGGCCGGAGAAATGAAAAACTGTTTTTT; CDR3aa: CASSWGRRNEKLFF; v_gene: TRBV6-5; j_gene: TRBJ1-4; d_gene: -; abundance: -
CDR3nt: TGTGCCAGCAGCGCTTTAACAGGGGCAAAACTGTTTTTT; CDR3aa: CASSALTGAKLFF; v_gene: TRBV9; j_gene: TRBJ1-4; d_gene: TRBD1; abundance: -
CDR3nt: TGTGCCAGCTCACCAAAGGGGGCCGATGAGCAGTTCTTC; CDR3aa: CASSPKGADEQFF; v_gene: TRBV18; j_gene: TRBJ2-1; d_gene: TRBD1; abundance: -